Detailed here is one T cell receptor (beta chain). Its antigen is not yet known. No much larger clone exists at a distance of one base, and base qualities are not known. Ficoll-Paque density gradient centrifugation was the method used to isolate PBMCs. The sequencer was an Illumina NovaSeq 6000. TCRalpha and TCRbeta cDNA libraries were built by 5'RACE with constant-segment primers, adding sample barcodes and unique molecular identifiers. Trizol reagent was used to extract RNA from every sample. The libraries were amplified in two PCR steps, and the second step added a second sample barcode and Illumina TruSeq adapters. Sequencing of libraries was performed on an Illumina NovaSeq with 2 x 150 bp paired-end reads. From the authors' description of their analysis: Reads were demultiplexed and collapsed into UMI-guided consensus sequences with migec v1.2.7. With mixcr v2.1.11, UMI consensuses were aligned to TRA and TRB V and J templates and assembled into clonotypes. A clonotype was counted as expanded or contracted only when both edgeR and NoisET called the clonotype significant, with the noise models trained on biological replicates. For edgeR calls, the thresholds were a false discovery rate-adjusted p below 0.01 and a log2 fold-change of 1. As an exploratory analysis of dynamics, PCA with hierarchical clustering was applied to max-normalized trajectories of the 1000 most abundant clonotypes. Separately sequenced CD4+ and CD8+ repertoires were used to assign the CD4 or CD8 phenotype of responding clones. TCRdb trimmed public reads at Q25 via fastp, called clones via MiXCR and kept in-frame beta chains. A single entry per CDR3 protein holds the most common genes and DNA from its merged rows. The authors' filters were not applied to this entry. Here the sample has fewer than 500,000 distinct CDR3 sequences; approximately 25% occur a single time. The top ten constitute around an eighth of the sample.

The record originates from a study of T-cell memory formation after mild COVID-19 (dated by TCRdb to the early 2020s). Notes on the research overall: Most TCR sequence clusters were specific to one of the two donors. T-cell clones expanding and contracting after mild COVID-19 in two donors were tracked by longitudinal TCRalpha and TCRbeta repertoire sequencing. Two young, previously healthy adult volunteers, one female and one male, were included in the cohort.

Unmatched junction bases come to 3, with V trimmed by 3 bases and J by 0 bases. Taken from the germline V gene, the CDR1 and CDR2 loops are SNHLY and FYNNEI. The CDR3 starts with the cysteine, ends with the phenylalanine, and has 16 residues. The sequence is cut down to CDR3 DNA, 48 bases in frame from base 1. The study at large found these results: Some responding clones were detected in pre-infection memory, suggesting pre-existing cross-reactive memory T cells joined the SARS-CoV-2 response. Contracting CD4+ clones were found mainly in CM and EM memory subsets, while CD8+ clones were enriched in EMRA. Clones that contracted from day 15 to 85 showed balanced CD4/CD8 phenotypes, whereas a second wave of clones that expanded from day 15 to 37 leaned towards CD4+. The study covered only a couple of mild cases, and larger cohorts including severe cases with pre-infection samples were considered necessary. SARS-CoV-2 specificity of the second-wave clones peaking on day 37 was not confirmed.

The sequence is built from TRBV2 and TRBJ2-4; 9 bases in the middle match TRBD1. This TCR was sampled from an adult woman who had mild COVID-19 (a few samples of this study predate the infection). The sample titles of this study are shuffled in the database, so cell type and time point are left out; the donor was told from shared clones. Sample: PBMCs or a T cell subset sorted from them (not recorded which). CDR3 reads: CASSEDRGVAKNIQYF. The nucleotide sequence reads as follows: TGTGCCAGCAGTGAGGACAGGGGTGTAGCCAAAAACATTCAGTACTTC. Supplemented by the reference TRBV2 and TRBJ2-4 proteins around the CDR3, the complete variable domain is EPEVTQTPSHQVTQMGQEVILRCVPISNHLYFYWYRQILGQKVEFLVSFYNNEISEKSEIFDDQFSVERPDGSNFTLKIRSTKLEDSAMYFCASSEDRGVAKNIQYFGAGTRLSVL.